Given below is one T cell receptor beta chain in context. Treatment meaning: around 19 received Ad26.COV2.S at low or high dose, single or two shots; five or six received placebo; per-sample allocation not given. Collection of samples fell on day 63 after the first vaccine or placebo injection. The repertoire was sequenced with immunoSEQ multiplex PCR; TCRdb's copy has only in-frame clones and lacks some. The sample includes over 300,000 clones, approximately 83% of them seen just once. The sample comes from a study of Ad26.COV2.S vaccination and SARS-CoV-2 variants. Trimming took 7 bases from V and 7 from J, leaving 19 bases between them. This CDR3 comprises 14 residues. Germline loops: CDR1 SEHNR, CDR2 FQNEAQ (reference sequence).

This material consisted of peripheral blood, taken in a trial of Ad26.COV2.S vaccine versus placebo. The chain has TRBV7-9 and TRBJ1-1; possible D gene TRBD1, 6 bases. The TCR sequence derives from a person between 18 and 60 years old who received the Ad26.COV2.S COVID-19 vaccine or a placebo. Written as DNA, the CDR3 is TGTGCCAGCACCACCTATAACAGGGATGTTGAAGCTTTCTTT. Amino acid sequence: CASTTYNRDVEAFF.